Listed below are T cell receptor beta chains from one sample, sequenced in a study of blood T cell repertoires in COVID-19. Sequencing was performed with immunoSEQ multiplex PCR; in TCRdb, only in-frame clones are kept and a portion is missing. This sample yields about 220,000 clones, of which 86% are seen a single time; 3% to 4.5% belongs to the top ten. The sample taken for sequencing was PBMCs or T cells enriched from blood (not recorded which). The receptors come from a woman in her thirties or forties with acute COVID-19. Both conserved end residues are trimmed from each CDR3. Each record gives: clone size, V gene, J gene, CDR3 protein. Part of the rows lack a size; the others show once, few, many or a class for expanded clones.

NA	TRBV28	TRBJ1-2	ASSLGQGARGYT
NA	TRBV10-1	TRBJ2-2	ASSAQDPGELF
NA	TRBV7-8	TRBJ1-5	ASSLIPADNQPQH
few	TRBV14	TRBJ2-1	ASSHRTLTPHEQF
NA	TRBV2	TRBJ2-1	ASSRELALDEQF
NA	TRBV13	TRBJ1-4	ASSLGPGANEKLF
NA	TRBV7-2	TRBJ1-1	ASSLNNMNTEAF
NA	TRBV29-1	TRBJ1-2	SVVGGADYGYT
NA	TRBV7-8	TRBJ1-1	ASRSGRGIPNTEAF
NA	TRBV24-1	TRBJ1-2	ATSPAGIRASNYGYT
few	TRBV12-3/TRBV12-4	TRBJ1-1	ASSLTPNTEAF
NA	TRBV29-1	TRBJ1-1	SAHPGGGTEAF
NA	TRBV14	TRBJ1-2	ASSQDWPGSTGYT
NA	TRBV27	TRBJ1-6	ASSLPGRESPLH
NA	TRBV27	TRBJ1-2	ASSSPGTGERGYT
NA	TRBV12-3/TRBV12-4	TRBJ1-2	ASSEGQRKGYT
NA	TRBV7-2	TRBJ1-6	ASSTTGARSPLH
NA	TRBV5-1	TRBJ1-1	ASSLQGQGTEAF
few	TRBV19	TRBJ2-5	ASGRALEGTQY
NA	TRBV19	TRBJ1-5	ASSMERGSNQPQH
NA	TRBV6-5	TRBJ1-1	ASSYKYRTDEAF
NA	TRBV5-5	TRBJ2-3	ASSLVVTGVDTQY
once	TRBV5-6	TRBJ2-5	ASSLTGGETQY
NA	TRBV9	TRBJ1-6	ASSVQDGGSPLH
NA	TRBV7-9	TRBJ1-2	ASSPADRGLGGYT
NA	TRBV6-5	TRBJ2-4	ASSLNPSVQY
few	TRBV9	TRBJ1-6	ASSVSGGPYSPLH
NA	TRBV10-3	TRBJ1-2	AISERQGAPNYGYT
NA	TRBV25-1	TRBJ1-2	ASSAVTGTESKPMART
NA	TRBV19	TRBJ1-4	ASRGQGAGKKLF
NA	TRBV13	TRBJ2-1	ASSLGRGTGQF
NA	TRBV7-8	TRBJ2-4	ASSLGRLAGVHKNIQY
NA	TRBV6-5	TRBJ2-5	ASRQGHLGTQY
NA	TRBV6-5	TRBJ1-4	ASSYGRKNEKLF
NA	TRBV7-2	TRBJ1-6	ASSLPIPYGGSNSPLH
NA	TRBV5-1	TRBJ1-4	ASAPGVSLSEKLF
NA	TRBV5-1	TRBJ1-2	ASSLERGEYYGYT
NA	TRBV5-1	TRBJ2-3	ASSLMVGQGADTQY
NA	TRBV18	TRBJ1-2	ASSPEGQYYGYT
NA	TRBV6-4	TRBJ2-3	ASSVSGEPTDTQY
NA	TRBV18	TRBJ1-1	ASSPTGRGTEAF
NA	TRBV7-3	TRBJ2-5	ASSLGTSGGEQETQY
NA	TRBV27	TRBJ2-1	ASSLRSNEQF
NA	TRBV9	TRBJ1-4	ASSAGQGGYEKLF
NA	TRBV12-3/TRBV12-4	TRBJ2-3	ASSPGYTQY
few	TRBV7-9	TRBJ1-1	ASSLDVGGCF
once	TRBV6-5	TRBJ2-2	ASTAGWRTGELF
NA	TRBV19	TRBJ1-5	ASSMSGSNQPQH
NA	TRBV15	TRBJ2-7	ATSRRTGDYEQY
NA	TRBV7-2	TRBJ2-2	ASSRGQVGNTGELF
NA	TRBV5-1	TRBJ2-3	ASSLPRDSRADTQY
NA	TRBV7-6	TRBJ2-5	ASSRSGTGETQY
NA	TRBV19	TRBJ1-4	ASTIQSDRGDEKLF
NA	TRBV7-2	TRBJ1-2	ASSSFQGSQGGYT
NA	TRBV5-4	TRBJ1-2	ASRHKQEANYGYT